These 6 T cell receptor beta chains share one sample of origin, sequenced in a study of T-cell reconstitution after alpha-beta-depleted transplantation in children. Library preparation (for TCRbeta) was performed with unique molecular identifiers. MiXCR, applied by TCRdb to the PCR reads, yields one record per CDR3 protein. The sample contains 55,000 to 70,000 distinct CDR3 sequences, approximately 10% of which appear only once. This sample comprised PBMCs, obtained before TCRalphabeta/CD19-depleted stem cell transplant. These receptor sequences come from a boy aged 5-17 years with acute myeloid leukemia, due to receive a stem cell transplant.

This clonotype was observed a few times. The chain combines TRBV19 with TRBJ2-5; D gene uncertain. The ends were cut back, 1 base at V and 4 bases at J, with 7 bases in the middle. Looked up from germline, CDR1 is LNHDA and CDR2 is SQIVND (reference sequence). This CDR3 has 13 residues. Here the CDR3 reads CASSIVWGETQYF. The DNA for the CDR3 is TGTGCCAGTAGTATAGTCTGGGGAGAGACCCAGTACTTC.

At least ten counts were recorded for this clonotype. The chain has TRBV12-3 or TRBV12-4 and TRBJ2-2, with D unresolved. CDR3 size: 15 residues. The V and J ends lost 5 bases and 1 base respectively, with 11 bases between them. This chain's CDR3 is CASSLGRQNTGELFF. CDR3 sequence (DNA): TGTGCCAGCAGTCTCGGACGGCAGAACACCGGGGAGCTGTTTTTT.

There are many counts of this clonotype. The genes are TRBV7-2 and TRBJ2-7; no clear D. The CDR3 is made up of 14 amino acids. CDR1 SGHTA and CDR2 FQGNSA come from the germline V gene. Trimming stripped 6 bases from V and 5 bases from J, with 17 bases between. CDR3 DNA sequence: TGTGCCAGCAGTCTAGAAGGAATTCTCGACGAGCAGTACGTC. This sequence encodes CASSLEGILDEQYV.

As regards this clonotype: One end of the junction varies from germline; a read error may be responsible. J is TRBJ2-1 and V is TRBV20-1, with 11 bases fitting TRBD2. CDR3 size: 17 residues. The germline V gene encodes CDR1 DFQATT and CDR2 SNEGSKA (reference sequence). CDR3 residues: CCATSGTSGFTYNEQFF. In DNA form, the CDR3 reads TGCTGTGCCACTTCCGGGACTAGCGGCTTTACTTACAATGAGCAGTTCTTC.

This clonotype came up many times. The chain employs TRBV29-1 and TRBJ2-5; 8 positions agree with TRBD1. This CDR3 contains 13 residues. The V gene end was trimmed by 4 bases and the J gene end by 0 bases; junction bases not matched to a gene: 1. Looked up from germline, CDR1 is SQVTM and CDR2 is ANQGSEA. The CDR3 DNA sequence: TGCAGCGTTGGGGACAGGCACCAAGAGACCCAGTACTTC. Its translation: CSVGDRHQETQYF.

This clonotype was recorded many times. The chain links TRBV10-1 to TRBJ2-3; weak D call: TRBD1 (5 bases). CDR3 length: 12 amino acids. Germline V gene sequence: CDR1 WNHNN, CDR2 SYGVQD (reference sequence). The ends were cut back, 10 bases at V and 2 bases at J, with 10 bases in the middle. CDR3 amino acids: CATPTDTDTQYF. The DNA of the CDR3 is TGCGCCACCCCGACAGACACAGATACGCAGTATTTT.